The rows below give T cell receptor beta chains drawn from one sample of a study of blood T cell repertoires in COVID-19. Clones were sequenced by immunoSEQ multiplex PCR, and TCRdb holds only the in-frame ones, with some missing. The sample consists of around 190,000 clones, roughly 82% of them appearing once. Sequenced sample: peripheral blood. The receptors here all came from a woman in her fifties or sixties with COVID-19, enrolled during active disease. Each CDR3 is given with its conserved first and last residue. Fields, in order: CDR3 DNA, CDR3 protein, CDR3 length, D gene, J gene, clone size, V gene. D genes are given only for firm matches. Clone size is shown for a subset of rows, as once, few, many or a class of expanded clone.

TGTGCCAGCAGTCCATCGCGGGGATTTAGCTATGGCTACACCTTC CASSPSRGFSYGYTF 15 - TRBJ1-2 - TRBV9
TGTGCCAGAAGCACTCGGGTCCGGGGGGGTGAGCAGTTCTTC CARSTRVRGGEQFF 14 - TRBJ2-1 - TRBV7-5
TGCAGTGCTAGTCTCACGATGGGGGCGGGAGGATCGGGTTACAATGAGCAGTTCTTC CSASLTMGAGGSGYNEQFF 19 TRBD2 TRBJ2-1 - TRBV20-1
TGTGCCAGCAGACGGGACAGGGGGGCCAATCAGCCCCAGCATTTT CASRRDRGANQPQHF 15 TRBD1 TRBJ1-5 - TRBV6-5
TGTGCCAGCAGTTTAAAAGGGGGTGGCTATGGCTACACCTTC CASSLKGGGYGYTF 14 - TRBJ1-2 once TRBV27
TGCAGTGCTAGTTCCATGACAGGGAACTATGGCTACACCTTC CSASSMTGNYGYTF 14 TRBD1 TRBJ1-2 once TRBV20-1
TGTGCCAGCAACAGGGAGATAACTGAAGCTTTCTTT CASNREITEAFF 12 - TRBJ1-1 - TRBV6-5
TGTGCCAGCAGACGACTAGCGAATTCCGGGGAGCTGTTTTTT CASRRLANSGELFF 14 TRBD2 TRBJ2-2 once TRBV9
TGTGCCAGCAGCCGACGCAGCGGGCCGAATGGCTACACCTTC CASSRRSGPNGYTF 14 - TRBJ1-2 - TRBV7-8
TGTGCCTGGAGTGACAATTCCGATCAGCCCCAGCATTTT CAWSDNSDQPQHF 13 - TRBJ1-5 - TRBV30
TGTGCCAGCAGCTTGCGGAGGGGCGCAAGCTACACCTTC CASSLRRGASYTF 13 - TRBJ1-2 - TRBV5-6
TGTGCCAGCAACAGGGACAGGGGTTCACCCCTCCACTTT CASNRDRGSPLHF 13 TRBD1 TRBJ1-6 few TRBV2
TGTGCCACCAGTGATCCAAGACAGGCGCCTATGGATACGCAGTATTTT CATSDPRQAPMDTQYF 16 - TRBJ2-3 - TRBV24-1
TGTGCCAGCAGCTTAAATATCGGACTCAGCAATGAGCAGTTCTTC CASSLNIGLSNEQFF 15 - TRBJ2-1 - TRBV11-3
TGTGCCAGCAGTTTAGTCTCGACGGGATATGGCTACACCTTC CASSLVSTGYGYTF 14 - TRBJ1-2 - TRBV27
TGTGCCAGCAGCCACACCGACAGGGGTAGAACTGAAGCTTTCTTT CASSHTDRGRTEAFF 15 TRBD1 TRBJ1-1 - TRBV3-1/TRBV3-2
TGTGCCAGCAGTGAAGATCTAGGGGGCGCGGAGACCCAGTACTTC CASSEDLGGAETQYF 15 TRBD1 TRBJ2-5 - TRBV2
TGTGCCACCAGTGAAGGTAGGGGGCCGCGTGGCTACACCTTC CATSEGRGPRGYTF 14 TRBD1 TRBJ1-2 - TRBV24-1
TGCGCCAGCAGCGCCACGGGACTAACCGACCGGGAGCTGTTTTTT CASSATGLTDRELFF 15 TRBD2 TRBJ2-2 - TRBV5-1
TGTGCCAGCAGTTACTCTTGGACAGGGCGGTCTGAAGCTTTCTTT CASSYSWTGRSEAFF 15 TRBD1 TRBJ1-1 - TRBV6-2/TRBV6-3
TGTGCCACCGCCCGGAGACAGACAGATACGCAGTATTTT CATARRQTDTQYF 13 - TRBJ2-3 - TRBV7-3
TGTGCCAGCAGCTCCACGACTAACTCTGGGGCCAACGTCCTGACTTTC CASSSTTNSGANVLTF 16 - TRBJ2-6 - TRBV11-2
TGTGCCAGCTCCCCCATGTCGGACAGGGGTCTCTGGCCCCAGCATTTT CASSPMSDRGLWPQHF 16 TRBD1 TRBJ1-5 - TRBV18
TGTGCCAGCAGACCCGGACTTAAGGGCGGGGAGCTGTTTTTT CASRPGLKGGELFF 14 - TRBJ2-2 - TRBV7-3
TGTGCCAGCAGCGGGAACAGGGGCGACAATCAGCCCCAGCATTTT CASSGNRGDNQPQHF 15 TRBD1 TRBJ1-5 - TRBV11-2
TGTGCCAGCAGCCTGGGACTAGCGGGAGGCTGGGATACGCAGTATTTT CASSLGLAGGWDTQYF 16 TRBD2 TRBJ2-3 - TRBV7-2
TGTGCCAGCAGTAGGGACAGGCTTATGATTCAGCCCCAGCATTTT CASSRDRLMIQPQHF 15 TRBD1 TRBJ1-5 - TRBV28
TGTGCCATCCTGGAGGAAGGGGGTCCTATTATGAACACTGAAGCTTTCTTT CAILEEGGPIMNTEAFF 17 - TRBJ1-1 - TRBV10-3
TGTGCCAGCAGCTTATACGCCTTTGGACAGGGGATCGATAATTCACCCCTCCACTTT CASSLYAFGQGIDNSPLHF 19 TRBD1 TRBJ1-6 - TRBV7-2
TGCAGCGCCGCCTTGACAGGACAGAACACTGAAGCTTTCTTT CSAALTGQNTEAFF 14 - TRBJ1-1 - TRBV29-1
TGTGCCAGCAGCTTAGCTAGCAGGGGCCACAGCTCTGGGGCCAACGTCCTGACTTTC CASSLASRGHSSGANVLTF 19 - TRBJ2-6 - TRBV7-2
TGTGCCAGCAGTTCCGAGATCCGGGACAGGGTATCCTTC CASSSEIRDRVSF 13 TRBD1 TRBJ1-2 - TRBV28
TGTGCCAGCAGCCCGATGGGGGGACTCCACACAGATACGCAGTATTTT CASSPMGGLHTDTQYF 16 - TRBJ2-3 once TRBV9
TGTGCCAGCAGCTTATGGACCCAGGGCCATACGCAGTATTTT CASSLWTQGHTQYF 14 - TRBJ2-3 - TRBV11-2
TGCGCCAGCAGCCCTCTTAGAAGCGGGGGTTCCTACAATGAGCAGTTCTTC CASSPLRSGGSYNEQFF 17 TRBD2 TRBJ2-1 - TRBV5-1
TGTGCCAGCAAAGCGGGATCGAGGGAGACCCAGTACTTC CASKAGSRETQYF 13 TRBD2 TRBJ2-5 - TRBV12-3/TRBV12-4
TGTGCCAGCAGCGCGGCCGGGACAGGGGGCTCTTGGGCCAAAAACATTCAGTACTTC CASSAAGTGGSWAKNIQYF 19 TRBD1 TRBJ2-4 few TRBV9
TGTGCCAGCAGTTTCTCGGGTCAGCTGGGCACTGAAGCTTTCTTT CASSFSGQLGTEAFF 15 - TRBJ1-1 - TRBV27
TGTGCCAGCAGCTTACCACTATTGAACACCGGGGAGCTGTTTTTT CASSLPLLNTGELFF 15 - TRBJ2-2 - TRBV11-2
TGTGCCAGCTCACTTGGGACAGTTTCCTACGAGCAGTACTTC CASSLGTVSYEQYF 14 TRBD1 TRBJ2-7 - TRBV18
TGTGCCATCAGACCTGACAGCCAAGAGACCCAGTACTTC CAIRPDSQETQYF 13 - TRBJ2-5 once TRBV10-3
TGTGCCAGCAGTTCGACAACGGACAATCGGGAGACCCAGTACTTC CASSSTTDNRETQYF 15 - TRBJ2-5 - TRBV27
TGTGCCAGTAGTATGACTCCTACCTACGAGCAGTACTTC CASSMTPTYEQYF 13 - TRBJ2-7 - TRBV19
TGTGCCAGCAGGTCCTGGACAGGACGAGCCACCGGGGAGCTGTTTTTT CASRSWTGRATGELFF 16 TRBD1 TRBJ2-2 - TRBV28
TGTGCCAGCAGCTTAACAGCGGGAGAGCAGTTCTTC CASSLTAGEQFF 12 TRBD2 TRBJ2-1 - TRBV7-9
TGCGCCAGCAGCCCGAAAAGCGGGGGGGCGGAAGATACGCAGTATTTT CASSPKSGGAEDTQYF 16 TRBD2 TRBJ2-3 few TRBV5-1
TGTGCCACCAGGACCCTGGGACAGTCCTGGTACTTC CATRTLGQSWYF 12 TRBD1 TRBJ2-5 once TRBV15
TGTGCCAGCCGGGACAGGACGCAGCCCCAGCATTTT CASRDRTQPQHF 12 TRBD1 TRBJ1-5 - TRBV19
TGTGCCAGCAGTGAATCCGGGGTTGGGCAGCCCCAGCATTTT CASSESGVGQPQHF 14 - TRBJ1-5 - TRBV6-1
TGTGCCAGCAGCTTAACGGCTAGCGACATTCAGTACTTC CASSLTASDIQYF 13 - TRBJ2-4 many TRBV7-2
TGTGCCAGCTCACCGGACAGGGGGTCCCGGGGCTTCCAGCCCCAGCATTTT CASSPDRGSRGFQPQHF 17 TRBD1 TRBJ1-5 - TRBV18
TGTGCCAGCAGTGACTATAACTCCTACGAGCAGTACTTC CASSDYNSYEQYF 13 - TRBJ2-7 - TRBV7-2
TGTGCCAGCAGTTACTCGGGGGGGACCGGGGAGCTGTTTTTT CASSYSGGTGELFF 14 TRBD2 TRBJ2-2 - TRBV6-5
TGTGCCAGCAGCCCGGGGACAGGGCTGTCTGGAAACACCATATATTTT CASSPGTGLSGNTIYF 16 TRBD1 TRBJ1-3 - TRBV27
TGCGCCAGCAGGGACAGTCCTAGCACAGATACGCAGTATTTT CASRDSPSTDTQYF 14 - TRBJ2-3 - TRBV5-1